These 10 T cell receptor beta chains were sequenced from one sample in a study of blood T cells in healthy people across ages (dated by TCRdb to between 2014 and 2017). The library relied on 5' RACE. Sequencing took place on an Illumina HiSeq 2500. A second PCR of 7 to 11 cycles was performed with a sample-barcoded 5' primer and a J-beta primer mix. In-frame beta chains were kept once TCRdb had trimmed the public reads at Q25 with fastp and called clones with MiXCR. CDR3 protein duplicates are merged, each entry listing the most common genes and DNA. The sample includes over a million distinct CDR3 sequences, with roughly 45% observed a single time. Of the sample, approximately 20% is held by the ten largest clones. The sample comprised blood. Receptor source: a woman aged 55 to 70 in good health.

The table lists this clonotype with a few counts. The chain is built from TRBV5-1 and TRBJ1-1; D possibly corresponds to TRBD1 (5 bases). Germline V CDR1 and CDR2: SGHRS, YFSETQ. V dropped 2 bases and J dropped 1 base, with 15 bases sitting between them. The CDR3 spans 16 residues. The CDR3 region is CASSFRGGTENTEAFF. The CDR3 DNA sequence: TGCGCCAGCAGCTTTAGGGGAGGGACGGAGAACACTGAAGCTTTCTTT.

This clonotype was detected a few times. The gene calls are TRBV7-9 and TRBJ2-7; D gene uncertain. V lost 1 base and J lost 7, with 20 bases in between. The length of the CDR3 is 16 residues. The germline V gene has CDR1 SEHNR and CDR2 FQNEAQ (reference sequence). Here the CDR3 DNA reads TGTGCCAGCAGCTTAGGGTCCGTTCCCTTTTGGAGAGAGCAGTACTTC. This encodes CASSLGSVPFWREQYF.

The V gene is TRBV29-1, the J gene TRBJ2-5; 7 bases are shared with TRBD2. The CDR3 consists of 14 residues. CDR1 and CDR2 from the germline V gene are SQVTM and ANQGSEA. Germline trimming cut 5 bases from V and 2 bases from J; bases unmatched to any gene: 8. CDR3 amino acids: CSVLGRVRQETQYF. Written as DNA, the CDR3 is TGCAGCGTTTTAGGGAGGGTCCGACAAGAGACCCAGTACTTC.

This chain links TRBV7-2 with TRBJ1-2, with a weak D call TRBD1 (6 bases). Germline-derived CDR1 and CDR2 are SGHTA and FQGNSA. V gave up 1 base and J gave up 2 bases, with 17 bases separating them. CDR3 length: 17 residues. CDR3 in amino acids: CASSLVAGALLNYGYTF. In nucleotides, the CDR3 is TGTGCCAGCAGCTTAGTAGCGGGGGCTCTTTTGAACTATGGCTACACCTTC.

This clonotype has just a few counts. The V and J genes are TRBV9 and TRBJ1-2; no clear D. Trimming stripped 2 bases from V and 8 bases from J, with 13 bases between. Germline V gives CDR1 SGDLS, CDR2 YYNGEE. The CDR3 has 13 amino acids. CDR3 region: CASSVDRLGGYTF. The CDR3 DNA reads as TGTGCCAGCAGCGTCGACCGGCTGGGCGGCTACACCTTC.

The table lists this clonotype with a few counts. This chain connects TRBV18 to TRBJ2-5, with D perhaps matching TRBD2 (6 bases). The CDR3 runs 16 residues. Germline values: CDR1 KGHSH, CDR2 LQKENI. V was cut by 4 bases and J by 2 bases, with 17 bases left in between. The CDR3 loop is CASSRPPGLGQETQYF. CDR3 in DNA: TGTGCCAGCTCACGCCCTCCGGGACTGGGACAAGAGACCCAGTACTTC.

In regard to this clonotype: With a much larger clone just one base away, this may be a read error. The chain joins TRBV2 to TRBJ2-1, with D possibly matching TRBD1 (6 bases). The end of the DNA is better explained by TRBJ2-7, so the J call may be wrong. CDR1 SNHLY and CDR2 FYNNEI come from the germline V gene. This CDR3 region has 15 residues. In DNA, the CDR3 is TGTGCCAGCAGTGACCCAGGGGAGTCCTACAATGAGCAGTACTTC. Amino acids: CASSDPGESYNEQYF.

Concerning this clonotype itself: At one of its ends the junction is not consistent with the germline gene, which may arise from a read error. The chain employs TRBV27 and TRBJ1-4; no clear D. The CDR3 contains 13 residues. The V gene's germline CDR1 is MNHEY and CDR2 SMNVEV (reference sequence). Here the CDR3 DNA reads TGTGCCAGCAGTCCCTCCCTTAGTGAAAGACTGTTTTTT. Protein sequence: CASSPSLSERLFF.

V and J are TRBV18 and TRBJ2-7; TRBD1 aligns across 7 bases. CDR1 KGHSH and CDR2 LQKENI come from the germline V gene. The CDR3 contains 14 residues. V lost 5 bases to trimming and J lost 5 bases; unmatched junction nucleotides: 9. The CDR3 DNA sequence: TGTGCCAGCTCATCCGGGACAGTACTCGACGAGCAGTACTTC. Its translation: CASSSGTVLDEQYF.

V is TRBV6-5 and J is TRBJ2-1; 13 bases map to TRBD2. The CDR3 has 17 residues. Germline V gene data show CDR1 as MNHEY and CDR2 as SVGAGI. V shed 4 bases, J shed 7 bases, and the junction held 10 bases outside the gene matches. The CDR3 is CASSSQRTSGRRNEQFF. The CDR3 DNA is TGTGCCAGCAGTTCCCAGAGGACTAGCGGGAGAAGAAATGAGCAGTTCTTC.